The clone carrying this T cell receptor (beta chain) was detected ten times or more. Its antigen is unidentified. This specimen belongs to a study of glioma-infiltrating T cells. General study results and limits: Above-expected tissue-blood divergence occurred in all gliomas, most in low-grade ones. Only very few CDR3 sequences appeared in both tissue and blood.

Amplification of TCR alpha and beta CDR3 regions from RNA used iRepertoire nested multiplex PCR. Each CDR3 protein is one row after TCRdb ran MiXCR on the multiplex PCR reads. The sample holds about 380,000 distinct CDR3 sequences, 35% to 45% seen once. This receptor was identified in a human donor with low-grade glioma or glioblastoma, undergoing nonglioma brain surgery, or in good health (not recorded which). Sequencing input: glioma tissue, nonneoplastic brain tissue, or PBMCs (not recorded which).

CDR3 coding DNA: TGCAGTGCTAGAGATTGGAGGAGGGATGAGCAGTTCTTC. It yields the protein CSARDWRRDEQFF. V usage is TRBV20-1 and J usage is TRBJ2-1, with a weak D call TRBD2 (6 bases). This CDR3 comprises 13 residues. V was clipped by 0 bases and J by 8 bases, with 11 bases between them. Germline values: CDR1 DFQATT, CDR2 SNEGSKA (reference sequence).